The 21 T cell receptor beta chains given below trace back to one sample, sequenced in a study of blood T cell repertoires in COVID-19. Data came from immunoSEQ multiplex PCR; TCRdb stores just in-frame clones and leaves some out. Of more than 100,000 clones in the sample, nearly 90% were seen once. Sequencing used peripheral blood. The receptors stem from a woman aged 55-69 years with COVID-19, enrolled during active disease.

This clone was seen a single time. The chain employs TRBV2 and TRBJ1-5; possible D gene TRBD1, 6 bases. Trimming cost V 0 bases and J 0 bases, with 6 bases left between them. CDR3 length: 15 amino acids. CDR1 and CDR2 (germline): SNHLY, FYNNEI. The CDR3 loop reads CASSEATGSNQPQHF. CDR3 nucleotides: TGTGCCAGCAGTGAAGCGACAGGTAGCAATCAGCCCCAGCATTTT.

V and J are TRBV7-2 and TRBJ2-3, with 11 positions matching TRBD2. Trimming cost V 2 bases and J 5 bases; bases outside gene matches: 6. The germline CDR1 and CDR2 sequences are SGHTA and FQGNSA. The CDR3 has 16 residues. CDR3 nucleotide sequence: TGTGCCAGCAGCTTAAGACTAGCGGGGTTGATAGATACGCAGTATTTT. This sequence encodes CASSLRLAGLIDTQYF.

The chain combines TRBV4-2 with TRBJ2-3, with 9 bases matching TRBD2. J gave up 3 bases and V 0 bases, and 4 bases lay outside the gene matches. The CDR3 length is 16 residues. The germline gives CDR1 LGHNA, CDR2 YNFKEQ. The CDR3 is CASSQEGSGGTDTQYF. In DNA, the CDR3 is TGTGCCAGCAGCCAAGAAGGCAGCGGGGGGACAGATACGCAGTATTTT.

About this clone: At one of its ends the junction is not consistent with the germline gene, which may arise from a read error. The CDR3 bases are TGTGCTAGCAGCTTAAGGGGGGGGGCAGGAGATACGCAGTATTTT. Residues: CASSLRGGAGDTQYF. V usage is TRBV7-7 and J usage is TRBJ2-3; D is perhaps TRBD2 (7 bases). This CDR3 comprises 15 residues. Per germline, CDR1 SSHAT and CDR2 FNYEAQ (reference sequence).

This sequence joins TRBV7-2 and TRBJ1-1; D unclear. The V end lost 1 base, the J end lost 0 bases, and 15 bases lay between the germline ends. This CDR3 is 17 amino acids long. Per the germline V gene, CDR1 is SGHTA and CDR2 is FQGNSA. DNA of the CDR3: TGTGCCAGCAGCTTAGGGGGTGGAGGTGTAGTGAACACTGAAGCTTTCTTT. This encodes CASSLGGGGVVNTEAFF. Full variable domain (remainder filled in from reference TRBV7-2 and TRBJ1-1): GAGVSQSPSNKVTEKGKDVELRCDPISGHTALYWYRQSLGQGLEFLIYFQGNSAPDKSGLPSDRFSAERTGGSVSTLTIQRTQQEDSAVYLCASSLGGGGVVNTEAFFGQGTRLTVV.

The V gene is TRBV6-5, the J gene TRBJ1-1; 8 nucleotides line up with TRBD1. The germline V gene encodes CDR1 MNHEY and CDR2 SVGAGI. The CDR3 is 14 amino acids. Trimming took 7 bases from V and 8 from J; bases not matched to a gene: 12. As DNA, the CDR3 is TGTGCCAGCACCCCGGGCCTAACAGGGGGAGAAGCTTTCTTT. Translation gives CASTPGLTGGEAFF.

The CDR3 spells CASSLVFNEQFF. The CDR3 DNA sequence: TGTGCCAGCAGCCTTGTATTCAATGAGCAGTTCTTC. This sequence joins TRBV5-4 and TRBJ2-1, with D uncertain. Trimming removed 4 bases from V and 6 bases from J, with 8 bases in between. CDR3 size: 12 residues. CDR1 and CDR2 from the germline V gene are SGHNT and YYREEE (reference sequence).

This clone occurred a few times. This chain joins TRBV9 and TRBJ1-5, with a weak D call TRBD1 (5 bases). CDR1 and CDR2 (germline): SGDLS, YYNGEE. This CDR3 spans 14 amino acids. Between the trimmed V and J ends, which lost 0 bases and 5 bases, there was a span of 9 bases. The DNA for the CDR3 is TGTGCCAGCAGCGTAGAGACAGTGGATCAGCCCCAGCATTTT. It yields the protein CASSVETVDQPQHF. The full variable domain, in which reference TRBV9 and TRBJ1-5 provide the parts outside the CDR3, is DSGVTQTPKHLITATGQRVTLRCSPRSGDLSVYWYQQSLDQGLQFLIQYYNGEERAKGNILERFSAQQFPDLHSELNLSSLELGDSALYFCASSVETVDQPQHFGDGTRLSIL.

V and J are TRBV12-3 or TRBV12-4 and TRBJ1-1; D is uncertain. This CDR3 region has 13 residues. V lost 6 bases and J 6 bases, leaving 14 bases between the germline ends. The CDR3 DNA reads TGTGCCAGCAGGTGGGGAGGGTACGCTGAAGCTTTCTTT. As protein: CASRWGGYAEAFF.

The V call is TRBV7-9, the J call TRBJ1-1, with a possible D match to TRBD1 (6 bases). The CDR3 is made up of 19 amino acids. With 2 bases removed from V and 0 bases from J, the gap between germline ends came to 22 bases. Germline V lookup: CDR1 SEHNR, CDR2 FQNEAQ (reference sequence). CDR3 region: CASSLLSWGQAYMNTEAFF. In DNA, the CDR3 is TGTGCCAGCAGCTTATTATCCTGGGGGCAGGCCTATATGAACACTGAAGCTTTCTTT.

V usage is TRBV27 and J usage is TRBJ2-7; D ambiguous. CDR1 and CDR2 (germline): MNHEY, SMNVEV (reference sequence). Between the trimmed V and J ends, which lost 2 bases and 1 base, there was a span of 3 bases. This CDR3 has 12 residues. CDR3 amino acids: CASSLQSYEQYF. The CDR3, as DNA: TGTGCCAGCAGTTTACAGTCCTACGAGCAGTACTTC.

The rearrangement links TRBV7-3 to TRBJ2-5; 7 nucleotides line up with TRBD2. Looked up from germline, CDR1 is SGHTA and CDR2 is FQGTGA. V dropped 5 bases and J dropped 5; count of bases not matched to a gene: 8. This CDR3 contains 14 residues. CDR3 in DNA: TGTGCCAGCAGCCCCCTCGGGGGGACCGAGACCCAGTACTTC. Translation gives CASSPLGGTETQYF.

The chain recombines TRBV19 with TRBJ2-2; TRBD2 might be the D (5 bases). V lost 1 base and J 3 bases, leaving 6 bases between the germline ends. CDR3 length: 14 residues. Per germline, CDR1 LNHDA and CDR2 SQIVND (reference sequence). The CDR3 region has the DNA TGTGCCAGTAGTATAGGGACTTACACCGGGGAGCTGTTTTTT. Translating it yields CASSIGTYTGELFF.

CDR3 region: CASSLSPQGAGANVLTF. In DNA form, the CDR3 reads TGTGCCAGCAGCTTGTCGCCTCAGGGGGCTGGGGCCAACGTCCTGACTTTC. This chain joins TRBV5-4 and TRBJ2-6, with 7 nucleotides matching TRBD1. Per the germline V gene, CDR1 is SGHNT and CDR2 is YYREEE (reference sequence). J gave up 2 bases and V 1 base, and 6 bases lay outside the gene matches. The CDR3 covers 17 residues. Using reference TRBV5-4 and TRBJ2-6 for the parts outside the CDR3, the full variable domain is ETGVTQSPTHLIKTRGQQVTLRCSSQSGHNTVSWYQQALGQGPQFIFQYYREEENGRGNFPPRFSGLQFPNYSSELNVNALELDDSALYLCASSLSPQGAGANVLTFGAGSRLTVL.

V is TRBV30 and J is TRBJ1-1, with D possibly TRBD1 on 6 matching bases. This CDR3 spans 11 amino acids. V lost 5 bases, J lost 12 bases, and 16 bases lay in between. CDR1 is GTSNPN and CDR2 is SVGIG in the germline V gene (reference sequence). CDR3 in amino acids: CAWSTGTLTFF. DNA of the CDR3: TGTGCCTGGTCTACCGGGACATTAACTTTCTTT.

For the CDR3, the DNA is TGTGCCAGCAGCTTAGCTTTGAGCGGGGGGAGCTACAATGAGCAGTTCTTC. Its protein is CASSLALSGGSYNEQFF. The V call is TRBV7-2, the J call TRBJ2-1; 9 bases match TRBD2. CDR1 is SGHTA, CDR2 FQGNSA, per germline. The trim removed 0 bases at V and 3 bases at J, leaving 6 bases unmatched. The CDR3 has 17 residues.

This chain joins TRBV19 and TRBJ2-1; TRBD1 matches 7 bases. This CDR3 comprises 14 residues. Germline loops: CDR1 LNHDA, CDR2 SQIVND (reference sequence). V dropped 8 bases and J dropped 6; count of bases not matched to a gene: 10. The CDR3 sequence: CASGWQGVGNEQFF. The CDR3 DNA reads as TGTGCCAGTGGGTGGCAGGGGGTGGGCAATGAGCAGTTCTTC.

The V and J genes are TRBV10-3 and TRBJ1-2; no clear D. Germline V gene sequence: CDR1 ENHRY, CDR2 SYGVKD. V lost 6 bases, J lost 3 bases, and 11 bases lay in between. The CDR3 is 13 amino acids. Here the CDR3 reads CAISDPSDYGYTF. CDR3 DNA: TGTGCCATCAGCGATCCGAGTGACTATGGCTACACCTTC.

This chain connects TRBV30 to TRBJ1-2, with D possibly matching TRBD1 (5 bases). The CDR3 sequence is 11 residues long. Germline assignment: CDR1 GTSNPN and CDR2 SVGIG (reference sequence). V lost 5 bases and J 4 bases, leaving 8 bases between the germline ends. CDR3 residues: CAWQTVYGYTF. The DNA for the CDR3 is TGTGCCTGGCAGACAGTCTATGGCTACACCTTC.

CDR3 region: CASSGQGASSYNSPLHF. The CDR3 DNA is TGTGCCAGCAGCGGCCAGGGCGCTAGCTCCTATAATTCACCCCTCCACTTT. The gene calls are TRBV7-9 and TRBJ1-6; D might be TRBD1 (5 bases). The V gene lost 5 bases and the J gene lost 0 bases, with 14 bases spanning the gap. Germline CDR1 is SEHNR and CDR2 is FQNEAQ (reference sequence). This CDR3 contains 17 residues.

The chain combines TRBV7-9 with TRBJ2-2, with D perhaps matching TRBD1 (5 bases). This CDR3 has 14 residues. The germline gives CDR1 SEHNR, CDR2 FQNEAQ (reference sequence). V lost 5 bases and J lost 16, with 23 bases in between. The CDR3 nucleotides read TGTGCCAGCAGCGATAGCCAGGCGACAGCTCCATCGTTTTTT. It specifies CASSDSQATAPSFF.